This TCR beta chain originates from a study of blood T cell repertoires in COVID-19. Across the study: Acute and convalescent COVID-19 specimens originated in the United States, Italy and Spain. PBMCs, B-cell-depleted T cells, or T cells provided the cDNA or gDNA that made up the material.

Patients from Seattle were sampled longitudinally, starting during active infection. The V and J ends lost 0 bases and 1 base respectively, with 7 bases between them. CDR3 length: 14 residues. CDR1 is SGHRS and CDR2 is YFSETQ in the germline V gene. In the authors' methods: Amplification from reference gene primers served as the basis for estimated nucleated cell counts. Method: immunoSEQ multiplex PCR; TCRdb's copy keeps in-frame clones and lacks some. The V and J calls and clone size come from that table; D and trimming were worked out from the DNA. The sample holds around 60,000 clones, over 60% seen once.

The sequence was collected from a man aged 30 to 39 with COVID-19, enrolled during active disease. The chain employs TRBV5-1 and TRBJ1-1; D is undetermined. The sequenced sample was peripheral blood. CDR3 sequence reads: CASSLGEGNTEAFF. Written as DNA, the CDR3 is TGCGCCAGCAGCTTGGGGGAGGGGAACACTGAAGCTTTCTTT.